One and the same sample provided the 3 T cell receptor beta chains below, sequenced in a study of blood T cell repertoires in COVID-19. TCRdb's copy holds only in-frame clones and misses some; the assay was immunoSEQ multiplex PCR. There are fewer than 300,000 clones in the sample; 86% occur only once, and roughly 12% lies in the top ten. Input material: peripheral blood. The receptors here all came from a woman aged 30 to 39 with COVID-19, enrolled during active disease.

The rearrangement links TRBV3-1 (or the pseudogene TRBV3-2) to TRBJ2-2, with 11 bases fitting TRBD1. Germline values: CDR1 LGHDT, CDR2 YNNKEL (reference sequence). The CDR3 loop spans 16 amino acids. V shed 5 bases, J shed 7 bases, and the junction held 9 bases outside the gene matches. In DNA, the CDR3 is TGTGCCAGCAGCTTAGGACAGGGGGCGCTGCACGGGGAGCTGTTTTTT. As protein: CASSLGQGALHGELFF.

The V call is TRBV12-5, the J call TRBJ2-5; 7 bases map to TRBD2. CDR1 LGHNT and CDR2 FRNRAP come from the germline V gene. The CDR3 is made up of 16 amino acids. The J segment lost 1 base and the V segment lost 7 bases, leaving 12 bases of the junction unmatched. The CDR3 DNA sequence: TGTGCTAGTGCCCACCGGGGGAGGGAGACCCAAGAGACCCAGTACTTC. Its translation: CASAHRGRETQETQYF.

This chain links TRBV5-6 with TRBJ1-1; 7 bases align to TRBD1. Trimming cost V 3 bases and J 8 bases; bases outside gene matches: 13. There are 15 residues in the CDR3. Germline V gene lookup returns CDR1 SGHDT and CDR2 YYEEEE. DNA for the CDR3: TGTGCCAGCAGCTCCATCGACAGGGAACATGGGGAAGCTTTCTTT. Protein product: CASSSIDREHGEAFF.